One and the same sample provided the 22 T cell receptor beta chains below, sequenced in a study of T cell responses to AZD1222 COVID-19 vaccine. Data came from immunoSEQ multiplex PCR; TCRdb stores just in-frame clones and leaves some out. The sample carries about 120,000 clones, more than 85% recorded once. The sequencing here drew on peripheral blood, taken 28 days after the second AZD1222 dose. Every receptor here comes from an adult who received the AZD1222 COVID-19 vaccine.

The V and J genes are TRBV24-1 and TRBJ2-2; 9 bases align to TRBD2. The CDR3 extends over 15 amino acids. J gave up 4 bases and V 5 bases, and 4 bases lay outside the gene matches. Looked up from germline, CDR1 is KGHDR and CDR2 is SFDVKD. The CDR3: CATSVSSGTTGELFF. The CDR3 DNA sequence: TGTGCCACCAGTGTGTCTAGCGGGACCACCGGGGAGCTGTTTTTT.

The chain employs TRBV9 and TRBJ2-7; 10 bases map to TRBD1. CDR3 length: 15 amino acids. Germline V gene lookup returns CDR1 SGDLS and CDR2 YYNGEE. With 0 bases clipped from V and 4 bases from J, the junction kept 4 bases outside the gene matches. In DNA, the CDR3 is TGTGCCAGCAGCGTAGGCCGACAGGGGGCATACGAGCAGTACTTC. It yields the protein CASSVGRQGAYEQYF.

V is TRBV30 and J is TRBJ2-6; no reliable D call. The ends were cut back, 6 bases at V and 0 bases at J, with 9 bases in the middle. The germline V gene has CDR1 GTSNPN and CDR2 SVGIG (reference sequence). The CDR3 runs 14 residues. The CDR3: CACPPASGANVLTF. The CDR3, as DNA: TGTGCCTGCCCCCCGGCCTCTGGGGCCAACGTCCTGACTTTC.

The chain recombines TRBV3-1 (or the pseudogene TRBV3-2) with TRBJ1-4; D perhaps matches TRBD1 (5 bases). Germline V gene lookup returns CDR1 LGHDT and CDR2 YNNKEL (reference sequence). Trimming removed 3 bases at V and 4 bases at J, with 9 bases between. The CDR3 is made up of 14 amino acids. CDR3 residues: CASSQRDVNEKLFF. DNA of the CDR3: TGTGCCAGCAGCCAGAGGGACGTTAATGAAAAACTGTTTTTT.

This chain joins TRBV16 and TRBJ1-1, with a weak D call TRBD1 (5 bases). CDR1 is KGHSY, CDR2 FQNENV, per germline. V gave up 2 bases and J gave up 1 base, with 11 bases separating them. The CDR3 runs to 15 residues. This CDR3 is CASSQMGGRNTEAFF. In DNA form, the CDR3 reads TGTGCCAGCAGCCAAATGGGGGGACGGAACACTGAAGCTTTCTTT.

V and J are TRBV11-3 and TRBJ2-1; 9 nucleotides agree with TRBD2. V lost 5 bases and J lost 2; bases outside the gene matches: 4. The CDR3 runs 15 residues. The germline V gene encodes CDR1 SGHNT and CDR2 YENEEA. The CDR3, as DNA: TGTGCCAGCAGCCCCCGCGGGGGGGCCTACAATGAGCAGTTCTTC. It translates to CASSPRGGAYNEQFF.

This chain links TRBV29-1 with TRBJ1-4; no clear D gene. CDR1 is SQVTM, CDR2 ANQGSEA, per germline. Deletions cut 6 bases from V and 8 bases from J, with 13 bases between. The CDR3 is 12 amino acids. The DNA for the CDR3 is TGCAGCGTGGGAGGAACCTCGGAAAAACTGTTTTTT. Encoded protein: CSVGGTSEKLFF. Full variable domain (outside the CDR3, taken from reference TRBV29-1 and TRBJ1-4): SAVISQKPSRDICQRGTSLTIQCQVDSQVTMMFWYRQQPGQSLTLIATANQGSEATYESGFVIDKFPISRPNLTFSTLTVSNMSPEDSSIYLCSVGGTSEKLFFGSGTQLSVL.

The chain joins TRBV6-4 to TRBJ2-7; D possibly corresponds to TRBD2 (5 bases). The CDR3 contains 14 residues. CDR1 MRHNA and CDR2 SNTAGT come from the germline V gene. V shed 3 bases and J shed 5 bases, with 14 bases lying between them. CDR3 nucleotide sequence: TGTGCCAGCAGTGAAAAATTCGTGGGAGACGAGCAGTACTTC. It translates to CASSEKFVGDEQYF.

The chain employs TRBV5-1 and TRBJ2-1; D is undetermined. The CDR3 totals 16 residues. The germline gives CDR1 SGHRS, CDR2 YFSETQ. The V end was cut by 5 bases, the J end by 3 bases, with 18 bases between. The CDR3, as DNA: TGCGCCAGCAGGTTTGATCCAGGTCAAGGCTACAATGAGCAGTTCTTC. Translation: CASRFDPGQGYNEQFF.

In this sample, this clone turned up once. CDR3 amino acids: CATSDPRAGTLKGGYTF. CDR3 DNA sequence: TGTGCCACCAGTGATCCCCGCGCCGGGACACTCAAGGGGGGCTACACCTTC. The chain couples TRBV24-1 to TRBJ1-2; maybe TRBD1 (6 bases). Between the trimmed V and J ends, which lost 3 bases and 8 bases, there was a span of 24 bases. From germline, CDR1 is KGHDR and CDR2 SFDVKD. CDR3 length: 17 residues.

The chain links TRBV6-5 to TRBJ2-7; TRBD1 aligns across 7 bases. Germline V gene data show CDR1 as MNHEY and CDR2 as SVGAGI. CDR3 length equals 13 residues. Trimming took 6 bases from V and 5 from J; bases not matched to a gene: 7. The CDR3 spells CASRQITGDEQYF. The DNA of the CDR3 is TGTGCCAGCAGGCAAATCACAGGGGACGAGCAGTACTTC.

DNA for the CDR3: TGTGCCAGCTCACCACCGACAGGGACGCCTCTGGGTGGCTACACCTTC. It is translated as CASSPPTGTPLGGYTF. The chain employs TRBV18 and TRBJ1-2; TRBD1 agrees at 7 bases. J lost 7 bases, V lost 0 bases, and 11 bases had no gene match. From germline, CDR1 is KGHSH and CDR2 LQKENI. The CDR3 runs 16 residues.

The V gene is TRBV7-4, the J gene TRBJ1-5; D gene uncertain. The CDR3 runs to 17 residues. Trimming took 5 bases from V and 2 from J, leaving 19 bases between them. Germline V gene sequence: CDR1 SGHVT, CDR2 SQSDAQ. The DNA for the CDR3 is TGTGCCAGCAGCCCCGGACCTCCCCCCCAGGGCAATCAGCCCCAGCATTTT. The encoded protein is CASSPGPPPQGNQPQHF.

The CDR3 DNA sequence: TGTGCCAGCAGTTTAAATGGGGGGTGGGATAATTCACCCCTCCACTTT. Protein: CASSLNGGWDNSPLHF. The chain is built from TRBV28 and TRBJ1-6, with D possibly TRBD1 on 5 matching bases. The V end was cut by 2 bases, the J end by 5 bases, with 13 bases between. CDR1 is MDHEN, CDR2 SYDVKM, per germline. CDR3 length equals 16 residues.

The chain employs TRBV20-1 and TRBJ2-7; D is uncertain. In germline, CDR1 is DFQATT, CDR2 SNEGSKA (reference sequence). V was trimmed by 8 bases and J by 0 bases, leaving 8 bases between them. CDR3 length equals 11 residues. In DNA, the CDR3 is TGCAGTCTTGGGGACTCCTACGAGCAGTACTTC. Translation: CSLGDSYEQYF.

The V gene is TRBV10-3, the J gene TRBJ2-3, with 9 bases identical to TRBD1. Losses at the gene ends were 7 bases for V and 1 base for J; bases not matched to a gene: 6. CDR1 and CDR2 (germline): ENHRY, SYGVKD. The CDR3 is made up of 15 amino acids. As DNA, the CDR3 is TGTGCCATCAATTTACAGGGGGCTGGCACAGATACGCAGTATTTT. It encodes CAINLQGAGTDTQYF.

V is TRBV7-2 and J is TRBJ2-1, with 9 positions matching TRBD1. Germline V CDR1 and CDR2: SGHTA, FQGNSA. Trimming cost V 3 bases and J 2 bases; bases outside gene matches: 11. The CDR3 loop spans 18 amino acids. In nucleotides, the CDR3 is TGTGCCAGCAGCTTGAATCCTGGGACAGGGTTCCCCTACAATGAGCAGTTCTTC. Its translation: CASSLNPGTGFPYNEQFF.

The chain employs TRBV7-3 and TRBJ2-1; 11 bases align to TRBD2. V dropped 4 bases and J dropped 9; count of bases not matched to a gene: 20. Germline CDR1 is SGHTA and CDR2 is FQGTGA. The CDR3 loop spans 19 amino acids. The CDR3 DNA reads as TGTGCCAGCAGCTCCACCATTCCACCTCTAGCGGGAGGTGCGGGTGAGCAGTTCTTC. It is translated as CASSSTIPPLAGGAGEQFF.

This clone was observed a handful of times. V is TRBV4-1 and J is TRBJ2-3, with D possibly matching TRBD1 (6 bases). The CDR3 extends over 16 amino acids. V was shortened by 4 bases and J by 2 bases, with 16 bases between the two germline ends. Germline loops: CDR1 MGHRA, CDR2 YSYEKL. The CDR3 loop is CASSRALKGDTDTQYF. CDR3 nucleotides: TGCGCCAGCAGCCGGGCCCTTAAGGGGGACACAGATACGCAGTATTTT.

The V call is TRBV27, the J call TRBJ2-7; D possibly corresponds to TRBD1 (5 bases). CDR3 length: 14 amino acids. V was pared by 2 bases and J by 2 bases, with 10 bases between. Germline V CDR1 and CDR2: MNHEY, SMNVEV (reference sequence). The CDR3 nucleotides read TGTGCCAGCAGTTTAAGCTGGGGCCCCTACGAGCAGTACTTC. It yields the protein CASSLSWGPYEQYF.

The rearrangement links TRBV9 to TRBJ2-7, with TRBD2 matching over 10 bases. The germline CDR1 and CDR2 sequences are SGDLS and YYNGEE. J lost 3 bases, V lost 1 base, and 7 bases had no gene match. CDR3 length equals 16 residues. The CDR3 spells CASSVQALAGSYEQYF. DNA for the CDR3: TGTGCCAGCAGCGTACAGGCACTAGCGGGGAGCTACGAGCAGTACTTC.

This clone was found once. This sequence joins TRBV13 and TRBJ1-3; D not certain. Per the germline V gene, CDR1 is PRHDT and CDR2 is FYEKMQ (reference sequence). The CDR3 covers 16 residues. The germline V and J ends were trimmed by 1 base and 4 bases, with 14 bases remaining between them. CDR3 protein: CASSLVGSFAGNTIYF. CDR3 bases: TGTGCCAGCAGCTTAGTCGGCAGTTTCGCCGGAAACACCATATATTTT.